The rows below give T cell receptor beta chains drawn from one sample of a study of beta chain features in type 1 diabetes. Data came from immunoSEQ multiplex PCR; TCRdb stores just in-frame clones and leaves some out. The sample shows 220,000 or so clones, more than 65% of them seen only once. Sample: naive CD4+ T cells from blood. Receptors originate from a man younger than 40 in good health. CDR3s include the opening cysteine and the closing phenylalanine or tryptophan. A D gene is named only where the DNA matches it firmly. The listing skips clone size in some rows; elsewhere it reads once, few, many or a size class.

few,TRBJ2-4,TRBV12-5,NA,TGTGCTAGTGGTTCCCCGGTTGGGGTAGCCAAAAACATTCAGTACTTC,CASGSPVGVAKNIQYF
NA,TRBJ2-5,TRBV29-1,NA,TGCAGCGTAAAGGTTCGGGTTTCGGGGACCCAGTACTTC,CSVKVRVSGTQYF
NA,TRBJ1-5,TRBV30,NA,TGTGCCTGGAGTTACGGGGCGTTAGGTCAGCCCCAGCATTTT,CAWSYGALGQPQHF
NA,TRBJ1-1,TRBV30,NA,TGTGCCTGGACCCCGTTGGGGGGTTTAAACACTGAAGCTTTCTTT,CAWTPLGGLNTEAFF
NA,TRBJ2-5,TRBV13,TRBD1,TGTGCCAGCAGCCCCAGGGGGCGGCAAGAGACCCAGTACTTC,CASSPRGRQETQYF
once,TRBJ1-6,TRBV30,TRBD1,TGTGCCTGGAGTGCGCCGGGACAGGGTGGGTCACCCCTCCACTTT,CAWSAPGQGGSPLHF
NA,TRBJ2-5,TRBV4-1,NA,TGCGCCAGCAGCCAAGACACGACTAGGCTCGAGACCCAGTACTTC,CASSQDTTRLETQYF
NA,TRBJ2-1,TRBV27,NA,TGTGCCAGCAGTCCTCCGGGACCTACCTCTGGGAATGAGCAGTTCTTC,CASSPPGPTSGNEQFF
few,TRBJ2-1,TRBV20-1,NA,TGCAGTGCGCAACGAGGTGAGCAGTTCTTC,CSAQRGEQFF
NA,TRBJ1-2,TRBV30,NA,TGTGCCTGGAGCGCAGGAGGGGACTATGGCTACACCTTC,CAWSAGGDYGYTF
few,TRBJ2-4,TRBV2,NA,TGTGCCAGCAGGGACAGATTCCTGCTAGCCAAAAACATTCAGTACTTC,CASRDRFLLAKNIQYF